A selection of T cell receptor beta chains follows, all from one sample in a study of shared clonotypes between healthy human individuals. The data were produced by immunoSEQ multiplex PCR, yet TCRdb's version contains in-frame clones alone and is incomplete. The sample holds under 850,000 clones, more than 85% seen once. Sequences were obtained from naive CD8+ T cells sorted from blood. All receptors derive from a man aged 30-40 years in good health. Both conserved end residues are part of each CDR3. A D gene is named only where the DNA matches it firmly. Clone sizes are given selectively: once, few, many, or a class where the clone is expanded.

clone_size,d_call,v_call,j_call,cdr3_aa,cdr3_nt
-,-,TRBV21-1,TRBJ2-5,CASSAHTYQETQYF,TGTGCCAGCAGCGCGCACACGTACCAAGAGACCCAGTACTTC
-,-,TRBV23-1,TRBJ1-3,CASSQSVGCGGNTIYF,TGCGCCAGCAGTCAATCGGTAGGGTGTGGTGGAAACACCATATATTTT
-,-,TRBV10-1,TRBJ2-7,CASSESGRLEQYF,TGCGCCAGCAGTGAGTCCGGCAGGCTCGAGCAGTACTTC
-,-,TRBV15,TRBJ2-2,CATSRDLPGTQGTWELFF,TGTGCCACCAGCAGAGATCTACCAGGGACCCAAGGCACCTGGGAGCTGTTTTTT
-,TRBD2,TRBV11-2,TRBJ2-1,CASSPGGEGPYNEQFF,TGTGCCAGCAGTCCCGGGGGGGAGGGTCCATACAATGAGCAGTTCTTC
-,TRBD1,TRBV29-1,TRBJ2-2,CSVGTAFTGELFF,TGCAGCGTAGGGACAGCCTTCACCGGGGAGCTGTTTTTT
-,-,TRBV30,TRBJ2-2,CAWSTGADTGELFF,TGTGCCTGGAGTACGGGGGCGGACACCGGGGAGCTGTTTTTT
-,-,TRBV9,TRBJ2-2,CASTMGDSGGELFF,TGTGCCAGCACCATGGGTGATAGCGGAGGGGAGCTGTTTTTT
-,-,TRBV7-2,TRBJ2-7,CASSLGSTYEQYF,TGTGCCAGCAGCTTAGGTTCCACCTACGAGCAGTACTTC
-,-,TRBV27,TRBJ1-5,CASSPGTSNQPQHF,TGTGCCAGCAGCCCCGGGACAAGCAATCAGCCCCAGCATTTT
-,-,TRBV28,TRBJ2-5,CASSSLHSGQETQYF,TGTGCCAGCAGTTCCCTCCATAGCGGCCAAGAGACCCAGTACTTC
few,-,TRBV6-5,TRBJ1-1,CASSQTFINTEAFF,TGTGCCAGCAGTCAAACATTCATAAACACTGAAGCTTTCTTT
-,-,TRBV7-8,TRBJ1-6,CASSRVNAPLHF,TGTGCCAGCAGCCGAGTAAATGCACCCCTCCACTTT
-,-,TRBV6-1,TRBJ2-1,CASSEVRASWGSTYNEQFF,TGTGCCAGCAGTGAAGTCCGGGCAAGTTGGGGGAGCACTTACAATGAGCAGTTCTTC
-,-,TRBV29-1,TRBJ2-2,CSVARTNTGELFF,TGCAGCGTTGCCAGGACGAACACCGGGGAGCTGTTTTTT
-,-,TRBV4-3,TRBJ2-3,CASSHPADGNLPDTQYF,TGCGCCAGCAGCCACCCCGCTGATGGGAATTTGCCAGATACGCAGTATTTT
-,-,TRBV19,TRBJ1-2,CASSITGNNYGYTF,TGTGCCAGTAGTATTACAGGGAACAACTATGGCTACACCTTC
-,-,TRBV6-1,TRBJ2-1,CASSEWLDDTYNEQFF,TGTGCCAGCAGTGAATGGCTAGATGATACCTACAATGAGCAGTTCTTC
-,-,TRBV29-1,TRBJ2-1,CSVGLPAGGVWGGEFF,TGCAGCGTTGGCCTCCCGGCAGGGGGGGTCTGGGGCGGGGAGTTCTTC
-,-,TRBV6-5,TRBJ1-1,CASSYSGDMSGKAFF,TGTGCCAGCAGTTACTCGGGGGACATGAGTGGGAAGGCTTTCTTT
-,-,TRBV6-6,TRBJ2-7,CASSYSLQRDAYEQYF,TGTGCCAGCAGTTACTCACTCCAACGGGACGCCTACGAGCAGTACTTC
-,-,TRBV7-9,TRBJ2-3,CASSSPNRAAEDTQYF,TGTGCCAGCAGCTCGCCAAACAGGGCGGCGGAAGATACGCAGTATTTT
-,TRBD2,TRBV9,TRBJ2-1,CASSVAQTSEAYNEQFF,TGTGCCAGCAGCGTAGCTCAGACTAGCGAGGCCTACAATGAGCAGTTCTTC
-,-,TRBV7-9,TRBJ2-5,CASSLGTRETQYF,TGTGCCAGCAGCTTAGGTACGCGAGAGACCCAGTACTTC
-,TRBD2,TRBV28,TRBJ2-7,CASSFSTGTSGPYEQYF,TGTGCCAGCAGTTTTTCAACCGGGACTAGCGGTCCCTACGAGCAGTACTTC
-,-,TRBV6-5,TRBJ1-1,CASSYSEQAPNTEAFF,TGTGCCAGCAGTTACTCGGAACAGGCTCCGAACACTGAAGCTTTCTTT